The present entry profiles one T cell receptor beta chain with its context. Antigen unknown. This could be a read error, since a much larger clone is one nucleotide away. This sample's RNA came from whole unsorted tissue. This sample is drawn from a study of tumor and adjacent non-tumor tissue in lung cancer. Study-wide background: The cohort had under 15 adenocarcinoma, a couple of squamous cell and 1 small cell patients. Stage I to III disease affected 10 men and 5 women aged roughly 31 to 76.

CDR1 and CDR2 from the germline V gene are DFQATT and SNEGSKA (reference sequence). The length of the CDR3 is 14 residues. The ends were cut back, 6 bases at V and 6 bases at J, with 17 bases in the middle. TCRbeta libraries were built with three rounds of nested PCR, modified from ARM-PCR. TCRdb re-derived calls from the multiplex PCR reads in MiXCR, one entry per CDR3 protein. The sample records more than 85,000 distinct CDR3 sequences, 75% being singletons. General study results and limits: Tumor TCR diversity, when higher, was linked to shorter survival.

The sequenced sample consisted of lung tumor tissue. This TCR came from an older woman with non-small cell lung cancer. The chain carries TRBV20-1 and TRBJ1-4; maybe TRBD1 (5 bases). CDR3 DNA sequence: TGCAGTGCAAACGCCCTGGGGGGGGATGAAAAACTGTTTTTT. Its protein product is CSANALGGDEKLFF.